A single sample is the source of the 2 T cell receptor beta chains below, sequenced in a study of siplizumab effects on memory and regulatory T cells. The table came from immunoSEQ multiplex PCR; TCRdb's copy has only in-frame clones and leaves some out. The data contain tens of thousands of clones, roughly 80% of them singletons. Sequencing was performed on memory CD4+ T cells sorted from blood. The receptors come from a human donor in good health.

J is TRBJ2-3 and V is TRBV5-1, with D perhaps TRBD1 (6 bases). Looked up from germline, CDR1 is SGHRS and CDR2 is YFSETQ. The CDR3 runs 14 residues. With 7 bases removed from V and 0 bases from J, the gap between germline ends came to 12 bases. The CDR3 DNA reads TGCGCCAGCGGGACACCAGCAAGCACAGATACGCAGTATTTT. This sequence encodes CASGTPASTDTQYF.

This chain uses TRBV5-8 with TRBJ1-5; 7 bases are a match to TRBD1. The CDR3 runs to 15 residues. After removal of 0 bases from V and 10 bases from J, the junction contained 10 bases not matched to a gene. CDR1 is SGHTS, CDR2 YDEGEE, per germline. The CDR3 region is CASSLEDRRINPQHF. CDR3 bases: TGTGCCAGCAGCTTGGAGGACAGGCGCATCAATCCCCAGCATTTT.